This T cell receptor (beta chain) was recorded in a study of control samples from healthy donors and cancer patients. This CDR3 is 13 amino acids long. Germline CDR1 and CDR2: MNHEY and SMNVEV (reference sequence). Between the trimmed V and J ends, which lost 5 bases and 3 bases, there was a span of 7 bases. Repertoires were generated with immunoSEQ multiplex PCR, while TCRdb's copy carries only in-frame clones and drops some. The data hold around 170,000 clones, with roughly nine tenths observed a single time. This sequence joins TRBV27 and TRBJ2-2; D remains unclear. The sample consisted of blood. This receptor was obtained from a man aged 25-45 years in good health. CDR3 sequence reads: CASSGPDTGELFF. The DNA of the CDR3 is TGTGCCAGCAGTGGGCCGGACACCGGGGAGCTGTTTTTT.